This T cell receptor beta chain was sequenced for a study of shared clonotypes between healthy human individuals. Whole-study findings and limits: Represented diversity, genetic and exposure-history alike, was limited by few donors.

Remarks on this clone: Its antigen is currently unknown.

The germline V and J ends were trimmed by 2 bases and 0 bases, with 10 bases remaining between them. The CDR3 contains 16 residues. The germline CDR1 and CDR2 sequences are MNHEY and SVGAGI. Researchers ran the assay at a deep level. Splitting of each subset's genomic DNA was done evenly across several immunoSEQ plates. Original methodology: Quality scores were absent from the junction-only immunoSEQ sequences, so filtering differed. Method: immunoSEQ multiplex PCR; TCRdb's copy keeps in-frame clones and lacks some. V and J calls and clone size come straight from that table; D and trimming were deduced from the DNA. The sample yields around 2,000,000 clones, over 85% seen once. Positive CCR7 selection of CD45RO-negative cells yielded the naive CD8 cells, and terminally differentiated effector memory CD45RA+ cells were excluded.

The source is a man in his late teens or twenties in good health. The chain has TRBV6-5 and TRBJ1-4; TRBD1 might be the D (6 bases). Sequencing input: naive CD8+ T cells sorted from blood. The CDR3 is CASSYGGLATNEKLFF. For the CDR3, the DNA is TGTGCCAGCAGTTACGGGGGCCTTGCAACTAATGAAAAACTGTTTTTT.